This T cell receptor (beta chain) was found in a study of control samples from healthy donors and cancer patients. The germline V and J ends were trimmed by 2 bases and 7 bases, with 11 bases remaining between them. Per the germline V gene, CDR1 is WSHSY and CDR2 is SAAADI. This CDR3 spans 13 amino acids. This table comes from immunoSEQ multiplex PCR, and its TCRdb copy is limited to in-frame clones, with some not included. The table lists 170,000 or so clones, approximately 91% of them singletons. The specimen sequenced was blood. The receptor was derived from a woman between 40 and 50 years old in good health. The chain recombines TRBV10-2 with TRBJ1-2; D perhaps matches TRBD1 (5 bases). The CDR3 spells CASSEDSFSGYTF. The CDR3 bases are TGCGCCAGCAGTGAGGACAGCTTCTCTGGCTACACCTTC.